Each of the 22 T cell receptor beta chains below was sequenced from the same sample in a study of OX40 agonist ivuxolimab in advanced cancers. Profiled with immunoSEQ multiplex PCR; TCRdb holds only in-frame clones, not every one. Of more than 55,000 clones in the sample, roughly 86% are singletons; the top ten hold more than 4.5%. The sample here was CD4+ or CD8+ T cells sorted from blood, taken in a trial of the OX40 agonist ivuxolimab. The receptors stem from an adult with an advanced solid tumor such as melanoma, head and neck, liver or kidney cancer.

This rearrangement joins TRBV5-6 to TRBJ2-3, with D hard to call. V was cut by 0 bases and J by 0 bases, with 14 bases left in between. CDR1 and CDR2 (germline): SGHDT, YYEEEE. CDR3 length equals 17 residues. The CDR3 coding sequence is TGTGCCAGCAGCTTGGCCTTGACAACCGCTAGCACAGATACGCAGTATTTT. It yields the protein CASSLALTTASTDTQYF.

V and J are TRBV7-9 and TRBJ2-7; TRBD2 matches at 8 bases. CDR3 length: 15 residues. Germline lookup yields CDR1 SEHNR and CDR2 FQNEAQ (reference sequence). V lost 0 bases and J lost 6; bases outside the gene matches: 7. CDR3 sequence: CASSLASGSFSEQYF. In DNA form, the CDR3 reads TGTGCCAGCAGCTTAGCGAGCGGGAGTTTTTCCGAGCAGTACTTC.

The V call is TRBV29-1, the J call TRBJ2-3; D gene uncertain. Trimming shortened V by 6 bases and J by 0 bases, and 19 bases separated the two germline ends. The CDR3 loop spans 16 amino acids. Germline V gene data show CDR1 as SQVTM and CDR2 as ANQGSEA. The CDR3 bases are TGCAGCGTAACACAGAGTCGGGTTGCTAGCACAGATACGCAGTATTTT. Amino acids: CSVTQSRVASTDTQYF.

The J gene is TRBJ1-1, the V gene TRBV11-3; D not certain. V was pared by 8 bases and J by 1 base, with 11 bases between. Per the germline V gene, CDR1 is SGHNT and CDR2 is YENEEA. The CDR3 extends over 13 amino acids. DNA for the CDR3: TGTGCCAGCTCCTCAAGTAGGAACACTGAAGCTTTCTTT. The encoded protein is CASSSSRNTEAFF.

This clone has just a few counts. The rearrangement links TRBV28 to TRBJ1-1; D not certain. V was pared by 0 bases and J by 1 base, with 6 bases between. The CDR3 consists of 14 residues. Germline V lookup: CDR1 MDHEN, CDR2 SYDVKM. For the CDR3, the DNA is TGTGCCAGCAGTTTATGGGTAGGGAACACTGAAGCTTTCTTT. Amino acids: CASSLWVGNTEAFF.

V gene TRBV5-5 combines with J gene TRBJ1-2; D unclear. The CDR3 is made up of 12 amino acids. The V gene's germline CDR1 is SGHKS and CDR2 YYEKEE (reference sequence). V lost 3 bases and J lost 3, with 6 bases in between. CDR3 in amino acids: CASSSDHYGYTF. The CDR3 DNA sequence: TGTGCCAGCAGCTCCGACCACTATGGCTACACCTTC.

The V and J genes are TRBV5-1 and TRBJ1-3; 8 nucleotides line up with TRBD1. Germline V gene data show CDR1 as SGHRS and CDR2 as YFSETQ. Trimming cost V 4 bases and J 2 bases; bases outside gene matches: 8. The CDR3 consists of 16 residues. CDR3 nucleotides: TGCGCCAGCAGCGAGCAGACAGGGGAGGCTGGAAACACCATATATTTT. This codes for CASSEQTGEAGNTIYF.

This clone turned up a few times. This rearrangement joins TRBV6-5 to TRBJ1-1; 9 bases are a match to TRBD1. CDR1 is MNHEY and CDR2 is SVGAGI in the germline V gene. V shed 7 bases, J shed 10 bases, and the junction held 10 bases outside the gene matches. The CDR3 is 13 residues long. The CDR3 DNA sequence: TGTGCCAGCATCAAACAGGGGGCGCCCCGAGCTTTCTTT. This gives the protein CASIKQGAPRAFF.

The V call is TRBV11-2, the J call TRBJ1-3; weak D call: TRBD1 (5 bases). This CDR3 has 16 amino acids. CDR1 and CDR2 from the germline V gene are SGHAT and FQNNGV. Between the trimmed V and J ends, which lost 3 bases and 0 bases, there was a span of 12 bases. This CDR3 is CASSLMGGGSGNTIYF. The CDR3 DNA follows: TGTGCCAGCAGCTTGATGGGGGGGGGCTCTGGAAACACCATATATTTT.

The rearrangement uses TRBV2 and TRBJ2-5; D possibly corresponds to TRBD2 (5 bases). The CDR3 covers 12 residues. V was trimmed by 4 bases and J by 5 bases, leaving 8 bases between them. Germline V gene data show CDR1 as SNHLY and CDR2 as FYNNEI. CDR3 sequence: CASSGGRETQYF. The CDR3 nucleotides read TGTGCCAGCAGTGGAGGGCGTGAGACCCAGTACTTC.

CDR3 protein: CSVALVANYGYTF. The DNA of the CDR3 is TGCAGCGTTGCCCTCGTCGCTAACTATGGCTACACCTTC. V gene TRBV29-1 combines with J gene TRBJ1-2, with D unresolved. The germline V gene has CDR1 SQVTM and CDR2 ANQGSEA. This CDR3 is built from 13 residues. V dropped 4 bases and J dropped 0 bases, with 9 bases sitting between them.

The CDR3 DNA is TGTGCCAGCAGCTTAGGGGGTACCTACAATGAGCAGTTCTTC. Translating it yields CASSLGGTYNEQFF. The chain uses TRBV7-3 and TRBJ2-1, with D perhaps assigned TRBD1 or TRBD2 (5 bases each). The CDR3 sequence is 14 residues long. Germline loops: CDR1 SGHTA, CDR2 FQGTGA. V shed 2 bases and J shed 2 bases, with 7 bases lying between them. The variable domain in full, with the rest retrieved from reference TRBV7-3 and TRBJ2-1, is GAGVSQTPSNKVTEKGKYVELRCDPISGHTALYWYRQSLGQGPEFLIYFQGTGAADDSGLPNDRFFAVRPEGSVSTLKIQRTERGDSAVYLCASSLGGTYNEQFFGPGTRLTVL.

This clone was observed a single time. The chain links TRBV5-4 to TRBJ2-7; 7 positions match TRBD2. The CDR3 is made up of 17 amino acids. Trimming at V came to 3 bases and at J to 1 base, leaving 13 bases not matched to a gene. In germline, CDR1 is SGHNT, CDR2 YYREEE (reference sequence). CDR3 DNA sequence: TGTGCCAGCAGCTCGGTTGGGGCGGGAGTTAGGTCCTACGAGCAGTACTTC. Translating gives CASSSVGAGVRSYEQYF.

The chain is built from TRBV7-2 and TRBJ2-2; TRBD1 aligns across 7 bases. This CDR3 has 13 residues. CDR1 and CDR2 (germline): SGHTA, FQGNSA. J lost 5 bases, V lost 6 bases, and 3 bases had no gene match. CDR3 sequence reads: CASRPTGTGELFF. In DNA, the CDR3 is TGTGCCAGCAGGCCGACAGGGACCGGGGAGCTGTTTTTT.

This chain uses TRBV6-5 with TRBJ1-5; D is undetermined. Germline V CDR1 and CDR2: MNHEY, SVGAGI. V shed 6 bases and J shed 13 bases, with 16 bases lying between them. This CDR3 region has 12 residues. This CDR3 reads CASRGPGERQHF. In DNA form, the CDR3 reads TGTGCCAGCAGGGGCCCGGGAGAGAGGCAGCATTTT.

The chain carries TRBV6-6 and TRBJ1-1; D remains ambiguous. The CDR3 contains 12 residues. CDR1 is MNHNY, CDR2 SVGAGI, per germline (reference sequence). Between the trimmed V and J ends, which lost 10 bases and 10 bases, there was a span of 19 bases. The CDR3 region has the DNA TGTGCCACCCTTCTCCCCAAGGGCGGAGCTTTCTTT. Translated: CATLLPKGGAFF.

In this sample, this clone turned up a few times. The rearrangement links TRBV9 to TRBJ2-2; D remains ambiguous. Trimming removed 2 bases from V and 6 bases from J, with 11 bases in between. The CDR3 length is 14 residues. Per germline, CDR1 SGDLS and CDR2 YYNGEE. The CDR3 coding sequence is TGTGCCAGCAGCGTTACCGGGTCCGCCGGGGAGCTGTTTTTT. It specifies CASSVTGSAGELFF.

This rearrangement joins TRBV5-1 to TRBJ2-5; TRBD1 matches 7 bases. There are 16 residues in the CDR3. V lost 3 bases, J lost 1 base, and 9 bases stayed unmatched. CDR1 is SGHRS, CDR2 YFSETQ, per germline. The CDR3 region has the DNA TGCGCCAGCAGCTCCACTGGGCAGGGGGTCCAAGAGACCCAGTACTTC. It codes for CASSSTGQGVQETQYF.

In nucleotides, the CDR3 is TGTGCCACCAGCAGAGAAAAGAGGACCACTGAAGCTTTCTTT. Translating it yields CATSREKRTTEAFF. The chain uses TRBV15 and TRBJ1-1; D is unclear. There are 14 residues in the CDR3. The V and J ends lost 0 bases and 4 bases respectively, with 9 bases between them. CDR1 LNHNV and CDR2 YYDKDF come from the germline V gene (reference sequence).

In nucleotides, the CDR3 is TGTGCCAGCAGCTTAGGGGACAGGGAAGGCTACACCTTC. Translation: CASSLGDREGYTF. V and J are TRBV11-2 and TRBJ1-2; 9 bases line up with TRBD1. Trimming removed 1 base from V and 8 bases from J; junction bases left unmatched: 2. The CDR3 has 13 residues. Per germline, CDR1 SGHAT and CDR2 FQNNGV.

This clone was seen a single time. The V call is TRBV18, the J call TRBJ1-1; D is uncertain. CDR3 length: 15 amino acids. Germline CDR1 KGHSH, CDR2 LQKENI. The ends were cut back, 0 bases at V and 8 bases at J, with 16 bases in the middle. The CDR3 here is CASSPPARAPSEAFF. CDR3 DNA: TGTGCCAGCTCACCACCCGCCCGGGCCCCATCGGAAGCTTTCTTT.

The CDR3 sequence is CASRPLLAGSSHEQYF. The CDR3 DNA reads as TGTGCCAGCAGACCCTTACTAGCGGGGTCGTCCCACGAGCAGTACTTC. The V and J genes are TRBV5-6 and TRBJ2-7; 10 bases align to TRBD2. V shed 5 bases and J 5 bases; nucleotides not matched to a gene: 13. CDR1 and CDR2 from the germline V gene are SGHDT and YYEEEE. This CDR3 comprises 16 residues. The full variable domain, rest sourced from reference TRBV5-6 and TRBJ2-7, is DAGVTQSPTHLIKTRGQQVTLRCSPKSGHDTVSWYQQALGQGPQFIFQYYEEEERQRGNFPDRFSGHQFPNYSSELNVNALLLGDSALYLCASRPLLAGSSHEQYFGPGTRLTVT.